The clone carrying this TCR beta chain was counted a single time. Sequencing used immunoSEQ v3. Sequencing depth was 1.5 million to 2 million read pairs for survey level, about 5-6 million for deep. Here immunoSEQ multiplex PCR was the method, and the copy in TCRdb shows in-frame clones only, minus some. The sample lists under 60,000 clones, about 86% occurring once. This sample was taken from a study of TIL therapy for anti-PD-1-resistant metastatic lung cancer. As for the study in general: Median patient age was about 55, ranging about 35-80 years. Tumors carried a median about 1.6 non-synonymous mutations per megabase.

Germline V gives CDR1 KGHDR, CDR2 SFDVKD. The V segment lost 0 bases and the J segment 9 bases; nucleotides outside the gene matches: 7. CDR3 size: 15 residues. As to time point: pre-treatment sample, taken before nivolumab and TIL therapy. The sample was blood, taken at baseline. The sequence was collected from a person aged 25 to 79 with non-small cell lung cancer. The chain uses TRBV24-1 and TRBJ1-2; 9 positions match TRBD1. The CDR3 region is CATSDLPGQGRRYTF. CDR3 nucleotides: TGTGCCACCAGTGATTTGCCCGGACAGGGGAGACGCTACACCTTC.